This TCR beta chain was identified during a study of T cells in Graves' hyperthyroidism and ophthalmopathy. What was amplified from RNA transcripts were TCR beta CDR3 regions. The HTBI primer set was used in a first-round RT-PCR of the TCR CDR3. TCRdb ran MiXCR on the multiplex PCR reads and lists one entry per CDR3 protein. Seen here are roughly 420,000 distinct CDR3 sequences, roughly 13% observed once, and the top ten hold 5.3%. This clonotype was recorded many times. The TCR sequence derives from a young woman with Graves' hyperthyroidism. Sequencing used blood.

The CDR3 DNA is TGTGCCATCAGTCCGACTAGCGGGAGTACCTACGAGCAGTACTTC. Protein sequence: CAISPTSGSTYEQYF. The V gene is TRBV10-3, the J gene TRBJ2-7, with 12 bases matching TRBD2. Per the germline V gene, CDR1 is ENHRY and CDR2 is SYGVKD. V trimming: 5 bases; J trimming: 2 bases; junction bases outside the gene matches: 4. This CDR3 spans 15 amino acids.